Each of the 30 T cell receptor beta chains below was sequenced from the same sample in a study of blood T cell repertoires in COVID-19. Sequencing was performed with immunoSEQ multiplex PCR; in TCRdb, only in-frame clones are kept and a portion is missing. The sample has 400,000 to 450,000 clones, 85% to 90% seen once. The specimen was peripheral blood. The origin of the receptors is a man younger than 30 with COVID-19, enrolled during active disease.

The chain joins TRBV6-5 to TRBJ2-3; 12 nucleotides match TRBD2. J lost 5 bases, V lost 6 bases, and 6 bases had no gene match. The germline gives CDR1 MNHEY, CDR2 SVGAGI. The CDR3 covers 15 residues. Here the CDR3 DNA reads TGTGCCAGCAGCGCACTAGCGGGGGGTGGAGATACGCAGTATTTT. Translating it yields CASSALAGGGDTQYF.

The chain recombines TRBV28 with TRBJ2-1, with D maybe TRBD2 (6 bases). Trimming pared 5 bases from V and 0 bases from J, leaving 14 bases between. Germline V gene data show CDR1 as MDHEN and CDR2 as SYDVKM. The CDR3 has 16 amino acids. CDR3 sequence (DNA): TGTGCCAGCAGTCCTAGCGTTCCCGCCTCCTACAATGAGCAGTTCTTC. Translation: CASSPSVPASYNEQFF.

The chain combines TRBV29-1 with TRBJ2-5, with 10 bases aligning to TRBD2. CDR3 length: 14 residues. Per germline, CDR1 SQVTM and CDR2 ANQGSEA. V lost 5 bases and J lost 5; bases outside the gene matches: 8. CDR3 DNA sequence: TGCAGCGTTTTCTACGAGGGACTAGCGGAGACCCAGTACTTC. It encodes CSVFYEGLAETQYF. The entire variable domain, with the rest obtained from reference TRBV29-1 and TRBJ2-5, is as follows: SAVISQKPSRDICQRGTSLTIQCQVDSQVTMMFWYRQQPGQSLTLIATANQGSEATYESGFVIDKFPISRPNLTFSTLTVSNMSPEDSSIYLCSVFYEGLAETQYFGPGTRLLVL.

Turning to this clone: Other DNA variants within this sample encode the same CDR3. The chain recombines TRBV19 with TRBJ1-1; 7 nucleotides line up with TRBD1. Germline V gene lookup returns CDR1 LNHDA and CDR2 SQIVND (reference sequence). V trimming: 9 bases; J trimming: 4 bases; junction bases outside the gene matches: 5. This CDR3 is built from 12 residues. The CDR3 region has the DNA TGTGCCAGCCGACAGGGTGGCACTGAAGCTTTCTTT. This encodes CASRQGGTEAFF.

Only a few counts were recorded for this clone. V is TRBV7-9 and J is TRBJ2-7, with D maybe TRBD2 (6 bases). This CDR3 comprises 15 residues. V lost 4 bases and J lost 1, with 14 bases in between. CDR1 SEHNR and CDR2 FQNEAQ come from the germline V gene (reference sequence). DNA of the CDR3: TGTGCCAGCAGCTCATTCGGACTATCTTCCTACGAGCAGTACTTC. Translation gives CASSSFGLSSYEQYF.

CDR3 amino acids: CASRLPGQGSGEQFF. The CDR3 coding sequence is TGTGCCAGCAGATTACCGGGACAGGGGTCCGGGGAGCAGTTCTTC. The rearrangement joins TRBV6-5 to TRBJ2-1, with 10 nucleotides matching TRBD1. In germline, CDR1 is MNHEY, CDR2 SVGAGI. CDR3 size: 15 residues. Unmatched junction bases numbered 12, after V lost 6 bases and J lost 10 bases.

The rearrangement links TRBV25-1 to TRBJ1-1; D is undetermined. Looked up from germline, CDR1 is MGHDK and CDR2 is SYGVNS. This CDR3 contains 17 residues. The ends were cut back, 2 bases at V and 2 bases at J, with 18 bases in the middle. The CDR3 DNA sequence: TGTGCCAGCAGTGAAATCGGCAGGCCGAGAAGAAACACTGAAGCTTTCTTT. It encodes CASSEIGRPRRNTEAFF. The variable domain in full, with the rest retrieved from reference TRBV25-1 and TRBJ1-1, is EADIYQTPRYLVIGTGKKITLECSQTMGHDKMYWYQQDPGMELHLIHYSYGVNSTEKGDLSSESTVSRIRTEHFPLTLESARPSHTSQYLCASSEIGRPRRNTEAFFGQGTRLTVV.

This chain uses TRBV5-1 with TRBJ2-7; D not resolved. Trimming removed 4 bases from V and 0 bases from J, with 14 bases in between. CDR1 SGHRS and CDR2 YFSETQ come from the germline V gene. The CDR3 is 15 residues long. CDR3 nucleotides: TGCGCCAGCAGCCTTCACAGTACCAGCTCCTACGAGCAGTACTTC. This sequence encodes CASSLHSTSSYEQYF. Combining the CDR3 with reference TRBV5-1 and TRBJ2-7 gives the whole variable domain KAGVTQTPRYLIKTRGQQVTLSCSPISGHRSVSWYQQTPGQGLQFLFEYFSETQRNKGNFPGRFSGRQFSNSRSEMNVSTLELGDSALYLCASSLHSTSSYEQYFGPGTRLTVT.

With regard to this clone: The same CDR3 is also encoded by other DNA sequences in this sample. The V call is TRBV25-1, the J call TRBJ2-7; no reliable D call. The CDR3 covers 11 residues. CDR1 MGHDK and CDR2 SYGVNS come from the germline V gene. Trimming left V 3 bases short and J 4 bases short, with 4 bases between. The CDR3 protein is CASSDSYEQYF. The CDR3 DNA reads as TGTGCCAGCAGTGATTCTTACGAGCAGTACTTC.

This chain connects TRBV25-1 to TRBJ2-1; D may be TRBD2 (5 bases). The V gene lost 3 bases and the J gene lost 9 bases, with 12 bases spanning the gap. CDR3 length: 13 amino acids. CDR1 and CDR2 (germline): MGHDK, SYGVNS. Here the CDR3 DNA reads TGTGCCAGCAGTGACCTTATAGGAGGTGAGCAGTTCTTC. Its protein is CASSDLIGGEQFF.

This sequence joins TRBV19 and TRBJ2-6; D is ambiguous. Looked up from germline, CDR1 is LNHDA and CDR2 is SQIVND (reference sequence). V gave up 6 bases and J gave up 0 bases, with 9 bases separating them. This CDR3 has 15 residues. This CDR3 reads CASSSPSSGANVLTF. For the CDR3, the DNA is TGTGCCAGTAGCAGTCCAAGCTCTGGGGCCAACGTCCTGACTTTC.

A note on this clone: One end of the junction varies from germline; a read error may be responsible. This chain joins TRBV7-7 and TRBJ2-7, with TRBD1 identical over 9 bases. Per the germline V gene, CDR1 is SSHAT and CDR2 is FNYEAQ (reference sequence). This CDR3 has 14 amino acids. CDR3 in amino acids: CASSSRDRDDEQYF. The CDR3 bases are TGTGCTAGCAGCTCCCGGGACAGGGACGACGAGCAGTACTTC.

This clone was found once. This rearrangement joins TRBV7-2 to TRBJ2-3, with TRBD1 matching 9 bases. Unmatched junction bases numbered 6, after V lost 5 bases and J lost 3 bases. The CDR3 extends over 15 amino acids. Looked up from germline, CDR1 is SGHTA and CDR2 is FQGNSA. Here the CDR3 reads CASSRRQGGTDTQYF. The CDR3 DNA is TGTGCCAGCAGCCGGCGACAGGGGGGGACAGATACGCAGTATTTT. The complete variable domain, with remaining parts taken from reference TRBV7-2 and TRBJ2-3, reads GAGVSQSPSNKVTEKGKDVELRCDPISGHTALYWYRQSLGQGLEFLIYFQGNSAPDKSGLPSDRFSAERTGGSVSTLTIQRTQQEDSAVYLCASSRRQGGTDTQYFGPGTRLTVL.

This sequence joins TRBV20-1 and TRBJ2-5, with no clear D. V was shortened by 4 bases and J by 2 bases, with 5 bases between the two germline ends. The germline gives CDR1 DFQATT, CDR2 SNEGSKA (reference sequence). There are 11 residues in the CDR3. CDR3 region: CSATTQETQYF. Written as DNA, the CDR3 is TGCAGTGCTACTACGCAAGAGACCCAGTACTTC.

The chain combines TRBV3-1 (or the pseudogene TRBV3-2) with TRBJ2-7, with 7 bases fitting TRBD2. The germline gives CDR1 LGHDT, CDR2 YNNKEL (reference sequence). Unmatched junction bases numbered 7, after V lost 6 bases and J lost 2 bases. The CDR3 consists of 14 residues. For the CDR3, the DNA is TGTGCCAGCAGTCCTAGCGGAATCCCCTACGAGCAGTACTTC. Translated, it gives CASSPSGIPYEQYF.

This sequence joins TRBV7-7 and TRBJ1-5; D may be TRBD1 (5 bases). The CDR3 sequence is 18 residues long. Per the germline V gene, CDR1 is SSHAT and CDR2 is FNYEAQ (reference sequence). Trimming shortened V by 6 bases and J by 5 bases, and 26 bases separated the two germline ends. CDR3 nucleotides: TGTGCCAGCAGTTACTCATTTCCCGGGGGTGGGCGCCATCAGCCCCAGCATTTT. It specifies CASSYSFPGGGRHQPQHF.

The chain is built from TRBV27 and TRBJ2-5; TRBD2 aligns across 14 bases. The CDR3 length is 17 residues. J was trimmed by 5 bases and V by 8 bases; bases with no gene match: 13. CDR1 and CDR2 (germline): MNHEY, SMNVEV (reference sequence). The CDR3 coding sequence is TGTGCCAGCGGATCACGACCGACTAGCGGGAGGGGTGAGACCCAGTACTTC. It is translated as CASGSRPTSGRGETQYF.

This clone was detected a few times. Other DNA sequences of this sample code for an identical CDR3. The CDR3 region is CASSVGTGASYEQYF. The DNA of the CDR3 is TGTGCCAGCAGCGTAGGGACAGGGGCGTCCTACGAGCAGTACTTC. The chain links TRBV9 to TRBJ2-7, with TRBD1 identical over 9 bases. With V trimmed by 0 bases and J by 1 base, 2 bases remained unmatched. The CDR3 loop spans 15 amino acids. Germline loops: CDR1 SGDLS, CDR2 YYNGEE.

The V gene is TRBV5-1, the J gene TRBJ1-1; TRBD1 aligns across 9 bases. The CDR3 sequence is 16 residues long. The germline V gene encodes CDR1 SGHRS and CDR2 YFSETQ. V dropped 0 bases and J dropped 0; count of bases not matched to a gene: 3. CDR3 in amino acids: CASSLGTGEMNTEAFF. The CDR3 DNA reads TGCGCCAGCAGCTTGGGGACAGGGGAAATGAACACTGAAGCTTTCTTT. The full variable domain, with the rest looked up from reference TRBV5-1 and TRBJ1-1, is KAGVTQTPRYLIKTRGQQVTLSCSPISGHRSVSWYQQTPGQGLQFLFEYFSETQRNKGNFPGRFSGRQFSNSRSEMNVSTLELGDSALYLCASSLGTGEMNTEAFFGQGTRLTVV.

This chain connects TRBV14 to TRBJ1-1; D gene unclear. Germline-derived CDR1 and CDR2 are SGHDN and FVKESK. The CDR3 sequence is 14 residues long. Trimming removed 1 base from V and 0 bases from J, with 6 bases in between. CDR3 region: CASSQGHMNTEAFF. In DNA form, the CDR3 reads TGTGCCAGCAGCCAAGGACACATGAACACTGAAGCTTTCTTT.

This clone appeared a single time. The chain links TRBV9 to TRBJ2-5; no reliable D call. Germline V gene data show CDR1 as SGDLS and CDR2 as YYNGEE. This CDR3 is built from 15 residues. V was shortened by 1 base and J by 4 bases, with 14 bases between the two germline ends. The CDR3 nucleotides read TGTGCCAGCAGCGTATTCGGCCTCACGGGAGAGACCCAGTACTTC. Protein product: CASSVFGLTGETQYF.

V usage is TRBV4-1 and J usage is TRBJ2-2; 8 bases are shared with TRBD2. Trimming cost V 6 bases and J 1 base; bases outside gene matches: 13. The CDR3 sequence is 18 residues long. Germline CDR1 is MGHRA and CDR2 is YSYEKL. CDR3 sequence: CASSSQPLAGVNTGELFF. The CDR3 DNA reads as TGCGCCAGCAGTTCCCAGCCTCTAGCGGGTGTGAACACCGGGGAGCTGTTTTTT.

The rearrangement joins TRBV30 to TRBJ2-3; D is unresolved. This CDR3 has 13 residues. CDR1 and CDR2 (germline): GTSNPN, SVGIG (reference sequence). Trimming removed 0 bases at V and 0 bases at J, with 4 bases between. In nucleotides, the CDR3 is TGTGCCTGGAGTGTAGCGAGCACAGATACGCAGTATTTT. As protein: CAWSVASTDTQYF.

The chain recombines TRBV7-2 with TRBJ2-7, with TRBD2 matching 8 bases. The V and J ends lost 0 bases and 1 base, in that order; junction bases with no gene match: 2. The germline gives CDR1 SGHTA, CDR2 FQGNSA. CDR3 size: 15 residues. The CDR3 reads CASSLAAGGSYEQYF. The CDR3, as DNA: TGTGCCAGCAGCTTAGCTGCGGGGGGTTCCTACGAGCAGTACTTC. The full variable domain, in which reference TRBV7-2 and TRBJ2-7 provide the parts outside the CDR3, is GAGVSQSPSNKVTEKGKDVELRCDPISGHTALYWYRQSLGQGLEFLIYFQGNSAPDKSGLPSDRFSAERTGGSVSTLTIQRTQQEDSAVYLCASSLAAGGSYEQYFGPGTRLTVT.

Remarks on this clone: This sample also contains other DNA sequences that code for the same CDR3. The CDR3 is CASSLAVDTGELFF. Here the CDR3 DNA reads TGCGCCAGCAGCTTGGCGGTGGACACCGGGGAGCTGTTTTTT. V gene TRBV5-1 combines with J gene TRBJ2-2; D is ambiguous. Germline CDR1 reads SGHRS; CDR2 reads YFSETQ. Between the trimmed V and J ends, which lost 0 bases and 3 bases, there was a span of 6 bases. CDR3 length: 14 amino acids.

The V call is TRBV7-3, the J call TRBJ1-2, with 9 bases that match TRBD1. Germline V lookup: CDR1 SGHTA, CDR2 FQGTGA. The trim removed 5 bases at V and 7 bases at J, leaving 8 bases unmatched. CDR3 length: 14 amino acids. The CDR3 loop is CASSATGGQGGYTF. In DNA, the CDR3 is TGTGCCAGCAGCGCAACAGGGGGCCAAGGTGGCTACACCTTC.

The V and J genes are TRBV5-5 and TRBJ2-7, with D maybe TRBD1 (6 bases). Germline CDR1 is SGHKS and CDR2 is YYEKEE (reference sequence). Trimming shortened V by 0 bases and J by 2 bases, and 9 bases separated the two germline ends. This CDR3 is built from 14 residues. The CDR3 reads CASSLVGGPYEQYF. The CDR3 DNA is TGTGCCAGCAGCTTGGTTGGGGGCCCCTACGAGCAGTACTTC.

The V and J genes are TRBV27 and TRBJ2-3; D unresolved. V gave up 7 bases and J gave up 0 bases, with 11 bases separating them. The germline gives CDR1 MNHEY, CDR2 SMNVEV (reference sequence). This CDR3 has 14 residues. The CDR3 DNA reads TGTGCCAGCAATGGGCTGGCTAGCACAGATACGCAGTATTTT. Translation gives CASNGLASTDTQYF.

The V call is TRBV27, the J call TRBJ2-4, with D tentatively TRBD2 (5 bases). V lost 5 bases and J 0 bases, leaving 8 bases between the germline ends. The CDR3 has 14 residues. Looked up from germline, CDR1 is MNHEY and CDR2 is SMNVEV (reference sequence). Here the CDR3 DNA reads TGTGCCAGCAGTGAACTAGGAGCCAAAAACATTCAGTACTTC. Its translation: CASSELGAKNIQYF.

The V gene is TRBV6-2 or TRBV6-3, the J gene TRBJ2-5; 14 positions match TRBD2. CDR1 is MNHEY, CDR2 SVGEGT, per germline. The CDR3 sequence is 16 residues long. The J segment lost 5 bases and the V segment lost 5 bases, leaving 7 bases of the junction unmatched. CDR3 sequence reads: CASSPGLAGGWETQYF. The CDR3 DNA follows: TGTGCCAGCAGTCCCGGACTAGCGGGAGGTTGGGAGACCCAGTACTTC.